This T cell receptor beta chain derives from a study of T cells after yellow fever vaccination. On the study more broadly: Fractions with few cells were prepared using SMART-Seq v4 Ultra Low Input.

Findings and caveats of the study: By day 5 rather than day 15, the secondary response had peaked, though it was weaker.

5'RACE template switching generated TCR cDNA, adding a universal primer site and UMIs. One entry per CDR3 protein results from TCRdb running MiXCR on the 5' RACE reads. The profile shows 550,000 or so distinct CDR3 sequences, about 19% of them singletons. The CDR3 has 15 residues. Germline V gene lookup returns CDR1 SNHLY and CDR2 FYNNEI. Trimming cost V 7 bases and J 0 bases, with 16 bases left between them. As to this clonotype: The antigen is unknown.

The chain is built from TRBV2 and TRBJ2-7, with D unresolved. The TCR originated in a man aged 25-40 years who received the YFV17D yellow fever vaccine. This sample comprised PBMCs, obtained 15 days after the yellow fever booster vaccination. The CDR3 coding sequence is TGTGCCAGCACCCCCACGAGTGCCAGCTCCTACGAGCAGTACTTC. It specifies CASTPTSASSYEQYF. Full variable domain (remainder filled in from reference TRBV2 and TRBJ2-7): EPEVTQTPSHQVTQMGQEVILRCVPISNHLYFYWYRQILGQKVEFLVSFYNNEISEKSEIFDDQFSVERPDGSNFTLKIRSTKLEDSAMYFCASTPTSASSYEQYFGPGTRLTVT.